Listed below are T cell receptor beta chains from one sample, sequenced in a study of T-cell reconstitution after alpha-beta-depleted transplantation in children. One entry per CDR3 protein, called by TCRdb with MiXCR from the PCR reads. Of 440,000 or so distinct CDR3 sequences in the sample, around two fifths were seen once. The source material was PBMCs, sampled before TCRalphabeta/CD19-depleted stem cell transplant. Every receptor here comes from a girl aged 2 to 10 with aplastic anemia, due to receive a stem cell transplant. Each CDR3 is given with its conserved first and last residue. Each record gives: D gene, clone size, V gene, J gene, CDR3 DNA, CDR3 protein. D genes are given only for firm matches. Rows give clone size only sometimes, using once, few, many, or a class for an expanded clone.

D: TRBD2; size: .; V: TRBV6-5; J: TRBJ2-1; DNA: TGTGCCAGCAGTTACCCCATAGCGGGACCCCACAATGAGCAGTTCTTC; CDR3: CASSYPIAGPHNEQFF
D: .; size: .; V: TRBV5-6; J: TRBJ2-7; DNA: TGTGCCAGCAGCACCGGGCCGACGGCCTCCTACGAGCAGTACTTC; CDR3: CASSTGPTASYEQYF
D: .; size: many; V: TRBV7-2; J: TRBJ2-1; DNA: TGTGCCAGCAGCTTTTTAGCCCCCCGTAGAACTGAGCAGTTCTTC; CDR3: CASSFLAPRRTEQFF
D: .; size: .; V: TRBV12-3/TRBV12-4; J: TRBJ2-1; DNA: TGTGCCAGCACCCGAGGGGAGGTGAAGTTATTC; CDR3: CASTRGEVKLF
D: TRBD1; size: .; V: TRBV10-2; J: TRBJ1-5; DNA: TGCGCCAGCAAGACCGGGACAGGGAATCAGCCCCAGCATTTT; CDR3: CASKTGTGNQPQHF
D: TRBD2; size: few; V: TRBV28; J: TRBJ2-5; DNA: TGTGCCACAGAACTAGCGCCCGGGGGAGAGACCCAGTACTTC; CDR3: CATELAPGGETQYF
D: TRBD2; size: few; V: TRBV20-1; J: TRBJ2-1; DNA: TGCAGTGCTAGAGAGGGACTAGCAGGAACCAGGAGCTCCTACAATGAGCAGTTCTTC; CDR3: CSAREGLAGTRSSYNEQFF
D: TRBD1; size: .; V: TRBV29-1; J: TRBJ1-2; DNA: TGCAGCTACGACAGGGGCAACTATGGCTACACCTTC; CDR3: CSYDRGNYGYTF
D: .; size: .; V: TRBV5-6; J: TRBJ2-5; DNA: TGTGCCAGCAGCTTGGGTGGTCGTCCGGAGACCCAGTACTTC; CDR3: CASSLGGRPETQYF
D: .; size: .; V: TRBV11-2; J: TRBJ1-2; DNA: TGTGCCAGCAGCTTAGGTGAAGGGCGGAGCTACACCTTC; CDR3: CASSLGEGRSYTF
D: .; size: many; V: TRBV7-9; J: TRBJ2-7; DNA: TGTGCCAGCAGCTTAAGATGGGGCGCAGCCTACGAGCAGTACTTC; CDR3: CASSLRWGAAYEQYF
D: .; size: .; V: TRBV29-1; J: TRBJ2-7; DNA: TGCAGCGCCTCATCAGGGGGGGGTTCCTACGAGCAGTACTTC; CDR3: CSASSGGGSYEQYF
D: .; size: .; V: TRBV15; J: TRBJ2-7; DNA: TGTGCCACCAGCAGAGAAACGCGAAGCGGCATGGGCGAGCAGTACTTC; CDR3: CATSRETRSGMGEQYF
D: .; size: .; V: TRBV7-2; J: TRBJ2-1; DNA: TGTGCCAGCAGCTTCCGAAGGCCCAGCAATGAGCAGTTCTTC; CDR3: CASSFRRPSNEQFF
D: .; size: .; V: TRBV10-3; J: TRBJ2-7; DNA: TGTGCCATCAGTGGGCACTCCTACGAGCAGTACTTC; CDR3: CAISGHSYEQYF
D: .; size: .; V: TRBV7-2; J: TRBJ1-4; DNA: TGTGCCAGCAGCTTCTCGGGGGGGGAAAAAAAACTGTTTTTT; CDR3: CASSFSGGEKKLFF
D: .; size: few; V: TRBV7-8; J: TRBJ2-2; DNA: TGTGCCAGCAGCTACCAGGGGCGGGGCACCGGGGAGCTGTTTTTT; CDR3: CASSYQGRGTGELFF
D: TRBD2; size: many; V: TRBV3-1; J: TRBJ2-7; DNA: TGTGCCAGCAGCCGCCGGACTAGCGGGAGCTACGAGCAGTACTTC; CDR3: CASSRRTSGSYEQYF
D: TRBD2; size: .; V: TRBV7-8; J: TRBJ2-2; DNA: TGTGCCAGCAGCTTAGGACTAGCGGGCCACACCGGGGAGCTGTTTTTT; CDR3: CASSLGLAGHTGELFF
D: .; size: .; V: TRBV24-1; J: TRBJ2-7; DNA: TGTGCCACCAGTGACGCGTTTCGCGGCTACGAGCAGTACTTC; CDR3: CATSDAFRGYEQYF
D: .; size: .; V: TRBV20-1; J: TRBJ2-5; DNA: TGCAGTGCTAGTCCATCGTCAGGGGCACAAGAGACCCAGTACTTC; CDR3: CSASPSSGAQETQYF
D: .; size: .; V: TRBV15; J: TRBJ2-2; DNA: TGTGCCACCAGCAGAGGGGAACTGTCTAACGGGGAGCTGTTTTTT; CDR3: CATSRGELSNGELFF
D: .; size: .; V: TRBV20-1; J: TRBJ2-1; DNA: TGCAAGATGCGTATAGACAATGAGCAGTTCTTC; CDR3: CKMRIDNEQFF
D: .; size: many; V: TRBV5-1; J: TRBJ2-3; DNA: TGCGCCAGCAGCACCGACAGGGATACGCAGTATTTT; CDR3: CASSTDRDTQYF
D: .; size: .; V: TRBV27; J: TRBJ2-1; DNA: TGTGCCAGCACACCGTCAACCATCGGGGATGAGCAGTTCTTC; CDR3: CASTPSTIGDEQFF
D: .; size: .; V: TRBV14; J: TRBJ2-3; DNA: TGTGCCAGCAGCTCAATATACGGACCAAGCACAGATACGCAGTATTTT; CDR3: CASSSIYGPSTDTQYF
D: .; size: .; V: TRBV27; J: TRBJ1-1; DNA: TGTGCCAGCCTCGGGGGTTTGAACACTGAAGCTTTCTTT; CDR3: CASLGGLNTEAFF
D: .; size: .; V: TRBV5-6; J: TRBJ2-7; DNA: TGTGCCAGGAGCAAGGGGTTCTCCTGCGAGCAGTACTTC; CDR3: CARSKGFSCEQYF
D: .; size: once; V: TRBV29-1; J: TRBJ2-5; DNA: TGCAGCGCATTAAGGACGGAGTCGGGGACCCAGTACTTC; CDR3: CSALRTESGTQYF
D: TRBD2; size: many; V: TRBV28; J: TRBJ2-1; DNA: TGTGCCAGCAGAGCCCCGAGGCTAGCGGGACACAATGAGCAGTTCTTC; CDR3: CASRAPRLAGHNEQFF